Listed here is a single T cell receptor beta chain. This record belongs to a study of blood T cell repertoires in COVID-19. This CDR3 has 14 amino acids. Losses at the gene ends were 4 bases for V and 7 bases for J; bases not matched to a gene: 6. Germline CDR1 MGHDK, CDR2 SYGVNS. Assay: immunoSEQ multiplex PCR; the TCRdb copy retains only in-frame clones and omits some. Of approximately 150,000 clones listed, 70% to 90% were seen once; the top ten hold approximately 6%. What was sequenced was PBMCs or T cells enriched from blood (not recorded which). The chain has TRBV25-1 and TRBJ1-5, with 8 bases fitting TRBD1. The sequence was obtained from a man aged 40-50 years who had recovered from COVID-19. The CDR3 bases are TGTGCCAGCAGTGGTCCCGGGACAGGCCAGCCCCAGCATTTT. Translated, it gives CASSGPGTGQPQHF.